These T cell receptor beta chains were read from a single sample in a study of technical replicates of blood from a few donors. Produced via immunoSEQ multiplex PCR; TCRdb's table is partial and in-frame only. The profile shows about 93,000 clones, 95% of them singletons. Sequencing was carried out using T cells isolated from PBMCs. All receptors derive from a human donor in good health. Each CDR3 is given with its conserved first and last residue. Each record gives: V gene, clone size, D gene, J gene, CDR3 protein, CDR3 DNA. The D gene is left open where the match is weak. The size field is filled for only some rows; it gives once, few, many or a size class.

>TRBV19|-|-|TRBJ2-5
CASSIRRFIPPVQETQYF
TGTGCCAGTAGTATCAGGCGATTTATACCTCCCGTCCAAGAGACCCAGTACTTC
>TRBV5-1|once|-|TRBJ1-2
CASSWDSSTNYGYTF
TGCGCCAGCAGCTGGGATTCTAGCACTAACTATGGCTACACCTTC
>TRBV27|few|-|TRBJ1-4
CASSLLGESEKLFF
TGTGCCAGCAGTTTACTAGGGGAAAGCGAAAAACTGTTTTTT
>TRBV5-4|-|-|TRBJ1-2
CASSPGPGSPWLWGSGYTF
TGTGCCAGCAGCCCCGGACCGGGTTCCCCTTGGCTCTGGGGCTCTGGCTACACCTTC
>TRBV21-1|-|-|TRBJ1-4
CASSKGWHLNEKLFF
TGTGCCAGCAGCAAAGGTTGGCACCTTAATGAAAAACTGTTTTTT
>TRBV2|-|-|TRBJ2-4
CASGGTAYF
TGTGCCAGCGGAGGGACAGCATACTTC
>TRBV18|-|TRBD2|TRBJ2-1
CASSPVTSGIYNEQFF
TGTGCCAGCTCACCAGTGACTAGCGGGATCTACAATGAGCAGTTCTTC
>TRBV9|-|TRBD1|TRBJ2-7
CASSETGGITYEQYF
TGTGCCAGCAGCGAGACAGGGGGAATCACCTACGAGCAGTACTTC
>TRBV4-2|-|TRBD1|TRBJ1-1
CASKGGPGTGVTEAFF
TGTGCCAGCAAAGGGGGACCCGGGACAGGGGTAACTGAAGCTTTCTTT
>TRBV19|-|-|TRBJ1-5
CASIPSTGSQPQHF
TGTGCCAGTATCCCCTCAACAGGGTCTCAGCCCCAGCATTTT
>TRBV30|few|-|TRBJ1-1
CASARGAEAFF
TGTGCCTCCGCCCGGGGGGCTGAAGCTTTCTTT
>TRBV6-5|few|-|TRBJ2-7
CASSTHTYEQYF
TGTGCCAGCAGTACGCACACCTACGAGCAGTACTTC
>TRBV2|-|-|TRBJ2-2
CASSTENTGELFF
TGTGCCAGCAGCACAGAAAACACCGGGGAGCTGTTTTTT
>TRBV19|-|-|TRBJ2-2
CASRLSSGELFF
TGTGCCAGTAGGTTGTCTTCCGGGGAGCTGTTTTTT
>TRBV7-9|-|TRBD1|TRBJ1-2
CASSSTGTGGGHGYTF
TGTGCCAGCAGCTCTACCGGGACAGGGGGCGGACATGGCTACACCTTC
>TRBV6-6|-|-|TRBJ1-2
CASSPDIGGYTF
TGTGCCAGCAGCCCAGACATTGGGGGCTACACCTTC
>TRBV28|-|TRBD2|TRBJ2-3
CASSLSGGQDTQYF
TGTGCCAGCAGTTTGTCGGGAGGTCAAGATACGCAGTATTTT
>TRBV10-3|-|-|TRBJ1-1
CAISGRGLLSGPTNTEAFF
TGTGCCATCAGTGGGAGGGGACTGTTAAGTGGGCCCACGAACACTGAAGCTTTCTTT
>TRBV27|once|TRBD1|TRBJ1-1
CASSPRQGPEAFF
TGTGCCAGCAGCCCCAGACAGGGCCCTGAAGCTTTCTTT
>TRBV25-1|-|-|TRBJ2-2
CASSEKAGNTGELFF
TGTGCCAGCAGTGAAAAAGCAGGAAACACCGGGGAGCTGTTTTTT
>TRBV27|-|TRBD2|TRBJ2-7
CRGEGVRFYEQYF
TGTCGGGGGGAAGGGGTGCGGTTCTACGAGCAGTACTTC
>TRBV7-9|-|TRBD1|TRBJ2-7
CASSFLRTGGAYEQYF
TGTGCCAGCAGCTTCCTCAGGACAGGGGGGGCCTACGAGCAGTACTTC
>TRBV30|-|-|TRBJ1-2
CARGGVLGGYTF
TGTGCCCGAGGGGGGGTCCTGGGTGGCTACACCTTC
>TRBV7-9|-|-|TRBJ1-3
CASSPGPSGNTIYF
TGTGCCAGCAGCCCAGGGCCCTCTGGAAACACCATATATTTT
>TRBV19|-|-|TRBJ1-1
CASSIAPGRNTEAFF
TGTGCCAGTAGTATAGCCCCCGGGAGGAACACTGAAGCTTTCTTT
>TRBV4-2|-|-|TRBJ2-7
CASSDVRVPYEQYF
TGTGCCAGCAGCGACGTGCGGGTTCCCTACGAGCAGTACTTC
>TRBV6-6|-|TRBD1|TRBJ1-1
CASNNRGHDTEAFF
TGTGCCAGCAATAACAGGGGCCACGACACTGAAGCTTTCTTT
>TRBV7-9|-|TRBD2|TRBJ2-1
CASSGPGLVNEQFF
TGTGCCAGCAGCGGACCGGGACTAGTCAATGAGCAGTTCTTC
>TRBV30|-|TRBD1|TRBJ2-2
CAWSGTGGNTGELFF
TGTGCCTGGAGTGGGACAGGGGGCAACACCGGGGAGCTGTTTTTT
>TRBV9|-|-|TRBJ2-3
CASSVEGDTSTDTQYF
TGTGCCAGCAGCGTAGAGGGAGATACTAGCACAGATACGCAGTATTTT
>TRBV6-1|once|TRBD1|TRBJ1-5
CASSGLGQAGGNQPQHF
TGTGCCAGCAGTGGGTTGGGACAGGCAGGGGGCAATCAGCCCCAGCATTTT
>TRBV6-6|-|-|TRBJ2-1
CASRIANEQFF
TGTGCCAGCCGGATAGCCAATGAGCAGTTCTTC
>TRBV13|-|-|TRBJ2-3
CASSTRRQSRTTDTQYF
TGTGCCAGCAGCACCAGAAGACAATCTCGCACCACAGATACGCAGTATTTT
>TRBV5-3|-|TRBD1|TRBJ2-6
CARSLGQGSPGANVLTF
TGTGCCAGAAGCCTGGGACAGGGCTCCCCTGGGGCCAACGTCCTGACTTTC
>TRBV6-5|-|-|TRBJ1-2
CASSYGGGEPYGYTF
TGTGCCAGCAGTTACGGTGGGGGGGAACCATATGGCTACACCTTC
>TRBV11-3|-|TRBD2|TRBJ2-7
CASSLGPSGDYEQYF
TGTGCCAGCAGCTTAGGTCCTAGCGGGGACTACGAGCAGTACTTC
>TRBV30|-|-|TRBJ1-1
CAWRARGNTEAFF
TGTGCCTGGAGGGCCAGGGGAAACACTGAAGCTTTCTTT
>TRBV4-1|-|TRBD2|TRBJ2-7
CASSQVVAGGGEQYF
TGCGCCAGCAGCCAAGTGGTAGCGGGAGGTGGTGAGCAGTACTTC
>TRBV4-1|-|-|TRBJ2-2
CASSQGGTGELFF
TGCGCCAGCAGCCAAGGAGGGACCGGGGAGCTGTTTTTT
>TRBV28|-|TRBD1|TRBJ2-1
CASSLDRAGRSHEQFF
TGTGCCAGCAGTTTAGACAGGGCCGGTAGAAGCCATGAGCAGTTCTTC